This T cell receptor (beta chain) was documented in a study of T cell repertoires in cytomegalovirus infection. The wider study: It can be stated that public TCR beta signatures indicated CMV infection as well as a matching HLA type. Study outcomes and limitations: The ex vivo response was dominated by HLA-C-restricted CMV-specific TCR beta clonotypes.

The junction had 7 bases not matched to a gene; V was cut back by 1 base and J by 8 bases. The CDR3 has 15 residues. Germline CDR1 and CDR2: SGHVS and FQNEAQ. This clonotype was seen many times. Antigen unknown. One entry per CDR3 protein results from TCRdb running MiXCR on the reads. The sample consists of 55,000 to 85,000 distinct CDR3 sequences, 3.5% to 4% of them appearing once. The V gene is TRBV7-8, the J gene TRBJ1-4; TRBD1 aligns across 7 bases. The receptor was derived from a human donor in good health (CMV status not recorded). Some clones in this sample may be carry-over from other donors' samples. The source material was PBMCs. CDR3 protein: CASSLVAGGPEKLFF. The CDR3 nucleotides are TGTGCCAGCAGCTTAGTGGCAGGGGGTCCCGAAAAACTGTTTTTT. Variable domain in full (rest from reference TRBV7-8 and TRBJ1-4): GAGVSQSPRYKVAKRGQDVALRCDPISGHVSLFWYQQALGQGPEFLTYFQNEAQLDKSGLPSDRFFAERPEGSVSTLKIQRTQQEDSAVYLCASSLVAGGPEKLFFGSGTQLSVL.